The 10 T cell receptor beta chains given below trace back to one sample, sequenced in a study of blood T cell repertoires in COVID-19. Generated by immunoSEQ multiplex PCR, the TCRdb table keeps only in-frame clones and is missing some. The sample gives tens of thousands of clones, roughly 89% of which show up once; roughly 6% is in the top ten. Sequenced material: peripheral blood. These receptors originate from a man in his 70s with active COVID-19.

This clone showed up just once. This sequence joins TRBV12-5 and TRBJ2-7, with 8 bases fitting TRBD1. Germline V gives CDR1 LGHNT, CDR2 FRNRAP. The CDR3 contains 15 residues. With 4 bases clipped from V and 6 bases from J, the junction kept 11 bases outside the gene matches. The CDR3 DNA reads TGTGCTAGTGGTTCCCCGACAGGGGCTCTTCTCGAGCAGTACTTC. Its translation: CASGSPTGALLEQYF.

The CDR3 sequence is CASSQSGTTRDKQYF. For the CDR3, the DNA is TGTGCCAGCAGTCAATCCGGGACAACCAGGGACAAGCAGTACTTC. The V and J genes are TRBV28 and TRBJ2-7; perhaps TRBD1 as D (6 bases). Trimming cost V 5 bases and J 8 bases, with 22 bases left between them. Germline V gives CDR1 MDHEN, CDR2 SYDVKM. The CDR3 length is 15 residues.

This clone came up once. The chain has TRBV2 and TRBJ2-5; 9 bases align to TRBD1. The ends lost 6 bases at V and 5 bases at J; junction bases unmatched: 10. This CDR3 is 15 amino acids long. The germline V gene encodes CDR1 SNHLY and CDR2 FYNNEI. This CDR3 reads CASRAGTGPWETQYF. As DNA, the CDR3 is TGTGCCAGCAGGGCCGGGACAGGGCCGTGGGAGACCCAGTACTTC.

This chain links TRBV4-1 with TRBJ2-3, with D possibly TRBD2 on 7 matching bases. This CDR3 contains 19 residues. Germline V lookup: CDR1 MGHRA, CDR2 YSYEKL. V lost 2 bases, J lost 0 bases, and 21 bases lay in between. The CDR3 loop reads CASSQFGGGAVVSTDTQYF. DNA of the CDR3: TGCGCCAGCAGCCAATTCGGAGGGGGGGCCGTTGTCAGCACAGATACGCAGTATTTT.

V usage is TRBV3-1 (or the pseudogene TRBV3-2) and J usage is TRBJ1-1, with 7 bases fitting TRBD1. Losses at the gene ends were 4 bases for V and 5 bases for J; bases not matched to a gene: 7. The CDR3 has 14 residues. Germline CDR1 is LGHDT and CDR2 is YNNKEL (reference sequence). In DNA, the CDR3 is TGTGCCAGCAGCCCGACAGGGTCGGGTACTGAAGCTTTCTTT. Its translation is CASSPTGSGTEAFF.

V is TRBV11-2 and J is TRBJ2-7; unclear D gene. The V end was cut by 5 bases, the J end by 5 bases, with 7 bases between. Germline CDR1 and CDR2: SGHAT and FQNNGV. The CDR3 runs to 11 residues. The CDR3 DNA is TGTGCCAGCAGCCCTAATAACGAGCAGTACTTC. Its translation: CASSPNNEQYF.

The rearrangement links TRBV19 to TRBJ2-1; D may be TRBD2 (6 bases). The germline gives CDR1 LNHDA, CDR2 SQIVND (reference sequence). This CDR3 comprises 15 residues. Trimming removed 3 bases at V and 2 bases at J, with 11 bases between. This CDR3 is CASSMEGIPYNEQFF. CDR3 bases: TGTGCCAGTAGTATGGAGGGCATCCCCTACAATGAGCAGTTCTTC.

The chain uses TRBV13 and TRBJ1-2; the match to TRBD1 covers 7 bases. The CDR3 is 16 amino acids. Germline-derived CDR1 and CDR2 are PRHDT and FYEKMQ (reference sequence). With 5 bases clipped from V and 1 base from J, the junction kept 10 bases outside the gene matches. CDR3 amino acids: CASSRRGQGVNYGYTF. The CDR3 bases are TGTGCCAGCAGCCGCCGGGGGCAGGGGGTTAACTATGGCTACACCTTC.

This chain connects TRBV28 to TRBJ2-7; tentatively, D is TRBD2 (6 bases). The V end lost 7 bases, the J end lost 2 bases, and 12 bases lay between the germline ends. CDR3 length: 13 residues. Germline-derived CDR1 and CDR2 are MDHEN and SYDVKM. In DNA form, the CDR3 reads TGTGCCAGCACCGGGGACTTGGCCTACGAGCAGTACTTC. As protein: CASTGDLAYEQYF.

This clone was detected once. V and J are TRBV11-2 and TRBJ2-3; TRBD2 matches 16 bases. Germline assignment: CDR1 SGHAT and CDR2 FQNNGV. V shed 6 bases, J shed 6 bases, and the junction held 9 bases outside the gene matches. The CDR3 spans 17 residues. The CDR3 DNA reads as TGTGCCAGCAGTTGGGACGGGACTAGCGGGGGGGCGGATACGCAGTATTTT. This codes for CASSWDGTSGGADTQYF. Full variable domain (missing parts from reference TRBV11-2 and TRBJ2-3): EAGVAQSPRYKIIEKRQSVAFWCNPISGHATLYWYQQILGQGPKLLIQFQNNGVVDDSQLPKDRFSAERLKGVDSTLKIQPAKLEDSAVYLCASSWDGTSGGADTQYFGPGTRLTVL.